Sequencing of this TCR beta chain was carried out in a study of OX40 agonist ivuxolimab in advanced cancers. Study-level information: Ivuxolimab was administered intravenously to patients at 0.01 to 10 mg/kg every 2 weeks.

Sequenced by immunoSEQ multiplex PCR; TCRdb stores in-frame clones only, minus some. The data contain 72,000 or so clones, approximately 80% of them singletons. Peripheral blood came from all dose cohorts at three timepoints. Germline CDR1 WNHNN, CDR2 SYGVQD (reference sequence). This CDR3 is built from 14 residues. The J segment lost 5 bases and the V segment lost 7 bases, leaving 7 bases of the junction unmatched. The sequence was collected from an adult with an advanced solid tumor such as melanoma, head and neck, liver or kidney cancer. This specimen consisted of CD4+ or CD8+ T cells sorted from blood, obtained in a trial of the OX40 agonist ivuxolimab. The chain carries TRBV10-1 and TRBJ2-1; 8 positions match TRBD2. Here the CDR3 DNA reads TGCGCCAGCAACAGCGGGGGAACTAACAATGAGCAGTTCTTC. Translated, it gives CASNSGGTNNEQFF.